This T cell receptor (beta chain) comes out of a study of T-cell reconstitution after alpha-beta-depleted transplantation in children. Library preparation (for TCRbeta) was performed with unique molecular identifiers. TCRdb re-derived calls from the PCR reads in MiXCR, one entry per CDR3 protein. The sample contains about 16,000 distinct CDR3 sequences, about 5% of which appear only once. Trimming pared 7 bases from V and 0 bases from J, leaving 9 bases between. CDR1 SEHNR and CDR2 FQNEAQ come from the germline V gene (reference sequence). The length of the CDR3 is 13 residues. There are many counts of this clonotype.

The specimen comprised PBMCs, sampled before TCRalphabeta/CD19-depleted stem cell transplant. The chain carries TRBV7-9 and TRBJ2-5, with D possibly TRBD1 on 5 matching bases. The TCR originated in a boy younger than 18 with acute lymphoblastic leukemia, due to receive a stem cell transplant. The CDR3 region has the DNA TGTGCCAGCACCCCCAGGGACCAAGAGACCCAGTACTTC. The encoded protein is CASTPRDQETQYF.